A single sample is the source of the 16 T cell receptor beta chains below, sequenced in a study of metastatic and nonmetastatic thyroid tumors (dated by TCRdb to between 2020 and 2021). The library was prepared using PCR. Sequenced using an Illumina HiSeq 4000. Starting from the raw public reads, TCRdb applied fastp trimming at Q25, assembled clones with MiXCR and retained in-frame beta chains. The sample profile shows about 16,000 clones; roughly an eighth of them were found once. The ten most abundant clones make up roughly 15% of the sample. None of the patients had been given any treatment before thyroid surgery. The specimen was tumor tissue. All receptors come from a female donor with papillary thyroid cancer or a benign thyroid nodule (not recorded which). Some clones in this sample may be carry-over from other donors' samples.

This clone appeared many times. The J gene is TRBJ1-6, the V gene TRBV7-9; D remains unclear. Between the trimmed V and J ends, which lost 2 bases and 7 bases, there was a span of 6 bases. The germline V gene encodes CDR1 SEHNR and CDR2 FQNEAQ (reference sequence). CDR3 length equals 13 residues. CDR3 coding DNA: TGTGCCAGCAGCTTAACCGAGAATTCACCCCTCCACTTT. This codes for CASSLTENSPLHF. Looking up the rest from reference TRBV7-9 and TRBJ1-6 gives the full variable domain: DTGVSQNPRHKITKRGQNVTFRCDPISEHNRLYWYRQTLGQGPEFLTYFQNEAQLEKSRLLSDRFSAERPKGSFSTLEIQRTEQGDSAMYLCASSLTENSPLHFGNGTRLTVT.

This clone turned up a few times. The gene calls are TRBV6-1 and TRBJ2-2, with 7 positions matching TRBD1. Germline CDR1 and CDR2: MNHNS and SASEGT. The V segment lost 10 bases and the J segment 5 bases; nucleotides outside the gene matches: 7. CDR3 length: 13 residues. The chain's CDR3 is CAIQGTLTGELFF. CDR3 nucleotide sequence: TGTGCCATACAGGGGACCCTAACCGGGGAGCTGTTTTTT.

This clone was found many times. CDR3 sequence: CASSLSGANGANVLTF. CDR3 DNA sequence: TGTGCCAGCAGCTTGAGCGGGGCGAATGGGGCCAACGTCCTGACTTTC. The chain combines TRBV7-2 with TRBJ2-6, with 7 bases matching TRBD2. Trimming removed 3 bases from V and 3 bases from J; junction bases left unmatched: 5. Germline CDR1 reads SGHTA; CDR2 reads FQGNSA. The CDR3 is 16 amino acids.

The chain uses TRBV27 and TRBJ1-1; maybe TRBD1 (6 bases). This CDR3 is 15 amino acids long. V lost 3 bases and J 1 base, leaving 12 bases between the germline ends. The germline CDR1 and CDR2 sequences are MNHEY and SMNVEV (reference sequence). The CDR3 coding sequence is TGTGCCAGCAGTTTTGATAGGGGGGGGAACACTGAAGCTTTCTTT. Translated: CASSFDRGGNTEAFF.

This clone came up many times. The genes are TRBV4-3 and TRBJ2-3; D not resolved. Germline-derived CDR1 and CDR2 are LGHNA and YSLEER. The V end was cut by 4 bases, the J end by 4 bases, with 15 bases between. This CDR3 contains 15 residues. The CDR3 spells CASSPYLTASDTQYF. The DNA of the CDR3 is TGCGCCAGCAGCCCGTACTTGACTGCCTCAGATACGCAGTATTTT.

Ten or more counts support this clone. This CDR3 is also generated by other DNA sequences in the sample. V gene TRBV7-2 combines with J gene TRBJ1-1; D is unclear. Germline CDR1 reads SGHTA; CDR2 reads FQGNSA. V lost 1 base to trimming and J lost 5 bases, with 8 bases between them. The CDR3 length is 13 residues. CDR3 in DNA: TGTGCCAGCAGCTTAGAGAGCTGGACTGAAGCTTTCTTT. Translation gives CASSLESWTEAFF.

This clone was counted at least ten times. In DNA form, the CDR3 reads TGTGCCTCCGGGAGCTCTGGGGCCAACGTCCTGACTTTC. Translated: CASGSSGANVLTF. The V call is TRBV24-1, the J call TRBJ2-6; TRBD2 might be the D (6 bases). This CDR3 region has 13 residues. CDR1 is KGHDR, CDR2 SFDVKD, per germline. V was pared by 12 bases and J by 0 bases, with 8 bases between.

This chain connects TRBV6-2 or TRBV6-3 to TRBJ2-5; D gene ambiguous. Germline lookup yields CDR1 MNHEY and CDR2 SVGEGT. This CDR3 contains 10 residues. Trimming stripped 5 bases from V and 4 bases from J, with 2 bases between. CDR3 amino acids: CASSRETQYF. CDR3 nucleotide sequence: TGTGCCAGCAGTCGAGAGACCCAGTACTTC.

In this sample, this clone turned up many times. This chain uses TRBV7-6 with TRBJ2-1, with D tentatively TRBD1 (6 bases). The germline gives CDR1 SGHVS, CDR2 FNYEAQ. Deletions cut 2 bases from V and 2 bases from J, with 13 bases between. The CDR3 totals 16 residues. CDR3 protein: CASSLKGGGAYNEQFF. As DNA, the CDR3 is TGTGCCAGCAGCTTAAAAGGTGGGGGCGCCTACAATGAGCAGTTCTTC. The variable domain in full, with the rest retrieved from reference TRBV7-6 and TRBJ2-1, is GAGVSQSPRYKVTKRGQDVALRCDPISGHVSLYWYRQALGQGPEFLTYFNYEAQQDKSGLPNDRFSAERPEGSISTLTIQRTEQRDSAMYRCASSLKGGGAYNEQFFGPGTRLTVL.

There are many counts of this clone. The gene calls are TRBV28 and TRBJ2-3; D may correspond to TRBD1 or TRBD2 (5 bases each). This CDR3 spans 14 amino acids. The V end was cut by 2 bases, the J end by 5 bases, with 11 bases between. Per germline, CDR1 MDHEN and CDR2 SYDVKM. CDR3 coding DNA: TGTGCCAGCAGTTTAGAGGGGTGGGGAGATACGCAGTATTTT. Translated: CASSLEGWGDTQYF.

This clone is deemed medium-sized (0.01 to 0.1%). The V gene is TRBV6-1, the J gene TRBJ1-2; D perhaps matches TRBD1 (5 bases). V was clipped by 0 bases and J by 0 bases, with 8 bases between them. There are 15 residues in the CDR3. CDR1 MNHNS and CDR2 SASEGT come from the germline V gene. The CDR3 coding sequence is TGTGCCAGCAGTGAAGCCTGGGGGTCTAACTATGGCTACACCTTC. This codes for CASSEAWGSNYGYTF.

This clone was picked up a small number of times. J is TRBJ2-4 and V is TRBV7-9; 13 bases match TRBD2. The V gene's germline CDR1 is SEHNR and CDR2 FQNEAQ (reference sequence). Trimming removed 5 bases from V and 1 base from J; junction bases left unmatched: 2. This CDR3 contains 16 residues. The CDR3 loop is CASSPTSGGAKNIQYF. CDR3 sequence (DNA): TGTGCCAGCAGCCCGACTAGCGGGGGGGCCAAAAACATTCAGTACTTC.

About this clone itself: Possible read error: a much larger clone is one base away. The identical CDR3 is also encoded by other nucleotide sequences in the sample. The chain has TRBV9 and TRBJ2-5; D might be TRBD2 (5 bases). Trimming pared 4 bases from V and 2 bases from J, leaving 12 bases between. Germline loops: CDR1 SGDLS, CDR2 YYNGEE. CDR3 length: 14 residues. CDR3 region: CASSPWEQQETQYF. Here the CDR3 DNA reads TGTGCCAGCAGCCCCTGGGAGCAACAAGAGACCCAGTACTTC. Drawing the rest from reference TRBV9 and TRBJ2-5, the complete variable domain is DSGVTQTPKHLITATGQRVTLRCSPRSGDLSVYWYQQSLDQGLQFLIQYYNGEERAKGNILERFSAQQFPDLHSELNLSSLELGDSALYFCASSPWEQQETQYFGPGTRLLVL.

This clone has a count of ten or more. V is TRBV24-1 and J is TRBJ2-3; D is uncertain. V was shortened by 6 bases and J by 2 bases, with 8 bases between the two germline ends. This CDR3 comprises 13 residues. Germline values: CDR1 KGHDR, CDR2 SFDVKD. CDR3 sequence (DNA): TGTGCCACCAGTCCAGCCGACACAGATACGCAGTATTTT. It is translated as CATSPADTDTQYF.

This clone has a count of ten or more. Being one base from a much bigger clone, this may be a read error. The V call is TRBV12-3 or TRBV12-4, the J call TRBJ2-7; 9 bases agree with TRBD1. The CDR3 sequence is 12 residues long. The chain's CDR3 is CASSLDRGPQHF. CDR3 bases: TGTGCCAGCAGTTTAGACAGGGGGCCCCAGCACTTC.

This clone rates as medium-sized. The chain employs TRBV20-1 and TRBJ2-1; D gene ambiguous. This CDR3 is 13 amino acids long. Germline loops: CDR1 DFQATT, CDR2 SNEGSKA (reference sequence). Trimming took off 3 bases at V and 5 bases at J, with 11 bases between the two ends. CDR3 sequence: CSARGVTNNEQFF. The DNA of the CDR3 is TGCAGTGCTAGGGGCGTAACTAACAATGAGCAGTTCTTC.